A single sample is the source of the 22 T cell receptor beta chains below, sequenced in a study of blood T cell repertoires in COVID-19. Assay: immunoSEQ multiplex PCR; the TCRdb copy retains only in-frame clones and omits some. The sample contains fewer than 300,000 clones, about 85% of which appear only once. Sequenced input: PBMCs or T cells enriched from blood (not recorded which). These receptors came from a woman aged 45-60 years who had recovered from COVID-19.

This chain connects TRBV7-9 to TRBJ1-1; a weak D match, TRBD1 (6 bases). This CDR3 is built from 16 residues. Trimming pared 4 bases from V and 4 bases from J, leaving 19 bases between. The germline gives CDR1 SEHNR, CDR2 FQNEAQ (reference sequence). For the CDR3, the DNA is TGTGCCAGCAGCTACGATCGGGGTCAGGGGAGCACTGAAGCTTTCTTT. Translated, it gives CASSYDRGQGSTEAFF.

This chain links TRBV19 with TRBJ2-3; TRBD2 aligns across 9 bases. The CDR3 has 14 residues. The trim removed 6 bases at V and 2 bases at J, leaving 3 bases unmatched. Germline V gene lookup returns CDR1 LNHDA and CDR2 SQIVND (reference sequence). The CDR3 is CASRPSGDTDTQYF. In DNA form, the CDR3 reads TGTGCCAGTAGACCTAGCGGGGACACAGATACGCAGTATTTT.

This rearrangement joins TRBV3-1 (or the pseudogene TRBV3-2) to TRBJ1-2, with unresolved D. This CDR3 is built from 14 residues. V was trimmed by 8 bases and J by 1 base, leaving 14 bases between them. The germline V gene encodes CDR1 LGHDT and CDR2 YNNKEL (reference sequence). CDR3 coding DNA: TGTGCCAGCGCGGGCAGACTTGGTAACTATGGCTACACCTTC. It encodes CASAGRLGNYGYTF.

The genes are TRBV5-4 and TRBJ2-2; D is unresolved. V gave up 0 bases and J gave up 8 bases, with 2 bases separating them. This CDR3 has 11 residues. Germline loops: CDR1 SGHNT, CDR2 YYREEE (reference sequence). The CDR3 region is CASSLAGELFF. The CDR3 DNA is TGTGCCAGCAGCTTGGCAGGGGAGCTGTTTTTT.

The CDR3 reads CATSDPPGQEYEQYF. The CDR3 DNA is TGTGCCACCAGTGATCCACCGGGACAGGAATACGAGCAGTACTTC. V gene TRBV24-1 combines with J gene TRBJ2-7; 8 bases are shared with TRBD1. This CDR3 spans 15 amino acids. CDR1 is KGHDR and CDR2 is SFDVKD in the germline V gene. V lost 3 bases and J lost 4; bases outside the gene matches: 7.

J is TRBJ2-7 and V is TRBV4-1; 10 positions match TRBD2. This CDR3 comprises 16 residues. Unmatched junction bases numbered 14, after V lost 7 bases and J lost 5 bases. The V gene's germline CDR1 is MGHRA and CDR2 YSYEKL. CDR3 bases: TGCGCCAGCAAGAGGACTAGCGGAGGGCCGTCCCACGAGCAGTACTTC. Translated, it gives CASKRTSGGPSHEQYF.

CDR3 amino acids: CASSYATGEGYEQYF. The CDR3 coding sequence is TGTGCCAGCAGTTACGCGACAGGGGAGGGCTACGAGCAGTACTTC. The chain recombines TRBV6-2 or TRBV6-3 with TRBJ2-7; TRBD1 might be the D (8 bases). With 2 bases removed from V and 3 bases from J, the gap between germline ends came to 14 bases. Germline CDR1 is MNHEY and CDR2 is SVGEGT. The CDR3 consists of 15 residues.

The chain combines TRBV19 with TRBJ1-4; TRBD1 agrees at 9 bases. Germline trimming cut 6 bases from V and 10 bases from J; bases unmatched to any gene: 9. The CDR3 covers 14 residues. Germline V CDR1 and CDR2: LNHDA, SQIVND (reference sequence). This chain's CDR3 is CASSPGTGSRKLFF. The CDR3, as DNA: TGTGCCAGTAGCCCCGGGACAGGGTCGCGAAAACTGTTTTTT.

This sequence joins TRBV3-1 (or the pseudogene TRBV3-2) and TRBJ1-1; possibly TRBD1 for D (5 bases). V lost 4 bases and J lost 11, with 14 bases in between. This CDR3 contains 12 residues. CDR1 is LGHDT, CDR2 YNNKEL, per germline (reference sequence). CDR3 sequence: CASSPHGEGAFF. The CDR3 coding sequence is TGTGCCAGCAGCCCACACGGGGAGGGGGCTTTCTTT.

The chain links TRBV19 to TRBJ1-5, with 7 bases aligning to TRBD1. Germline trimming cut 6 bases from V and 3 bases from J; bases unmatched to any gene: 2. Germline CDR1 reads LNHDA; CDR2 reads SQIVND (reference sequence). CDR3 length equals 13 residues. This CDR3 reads CASSDRDNQPQHF. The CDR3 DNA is TGTGCCAGTAGCGACAGGGACAATCAGCCCCAGCATTTT.

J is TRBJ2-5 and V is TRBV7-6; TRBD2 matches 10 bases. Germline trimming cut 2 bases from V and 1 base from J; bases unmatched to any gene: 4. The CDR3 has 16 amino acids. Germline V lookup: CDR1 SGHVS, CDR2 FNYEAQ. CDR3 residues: CASSLMSSGGQETQYF. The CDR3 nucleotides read TGTGCCAGCAGCTTAATGTCTAGCGGGGGCCAAGAGACCCAGTACTTC.

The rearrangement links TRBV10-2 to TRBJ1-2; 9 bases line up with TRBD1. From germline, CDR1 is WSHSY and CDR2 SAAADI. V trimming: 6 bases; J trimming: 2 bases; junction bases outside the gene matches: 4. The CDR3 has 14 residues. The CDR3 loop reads CASRETGGNYGYTF. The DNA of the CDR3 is TGCGCCAGCAGAGAAACAGGGGGCAACTATGGCTACACCTTC.

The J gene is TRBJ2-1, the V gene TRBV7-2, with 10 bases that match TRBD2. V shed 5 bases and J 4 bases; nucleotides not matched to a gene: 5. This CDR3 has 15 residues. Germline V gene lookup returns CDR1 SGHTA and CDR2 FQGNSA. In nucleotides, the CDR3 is TGTGCCAGCAGCAAGAGCGGGGGGGAATACAATGAGCAGTTCTTC. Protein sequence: CASSKSGGEYNEQFF.

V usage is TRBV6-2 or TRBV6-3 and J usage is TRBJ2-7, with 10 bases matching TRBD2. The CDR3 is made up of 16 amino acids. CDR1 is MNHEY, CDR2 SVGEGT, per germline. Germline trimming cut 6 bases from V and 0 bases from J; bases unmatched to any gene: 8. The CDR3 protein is CASSRAGTSVSYEQYF. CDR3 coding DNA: TGTGCCAGCAGCCGAGCCGGGACTAGCGTCTCCTACGAGCAGTACTTC.

The CDR3 sequence: CAWSEGTVNQPQHF. The CDR3 DNA reads TGTGCCTGGAGCGAGGGGACAGTCAATCAGCCCCAGCATTTT. V is TRBV30 and J is TRBJ1-5; 7 nucleotides align to TRBD1. From germline, CDR1 is GTSNPN and CDR2 SVGIG (reference sequence). Trimming at V came to 3 bases and at J to 3 bases, leaving 5 bases not matched to a gene. This CDR3 is built from 14 residues.

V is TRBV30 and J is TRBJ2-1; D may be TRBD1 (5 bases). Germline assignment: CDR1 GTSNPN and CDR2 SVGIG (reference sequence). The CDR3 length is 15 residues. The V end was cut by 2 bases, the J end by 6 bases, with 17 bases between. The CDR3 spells CAWSNGYDRTNEQFF. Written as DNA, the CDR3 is TGTGCCTGGAGTAATGGTTATGACAGAACCAATGAGCAGTTCTTC. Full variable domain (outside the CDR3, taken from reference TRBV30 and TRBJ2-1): SQTIHQWPATLVQPVGSPLSLECTVEGTSNPNLYWYRQAAGRGLQLLFYSVGIGQISSEVPQNLSASRPQDRQFILSSKKLLLSDSGFYLCAWSNGYDRTNEQFFGPGTRLTVL.

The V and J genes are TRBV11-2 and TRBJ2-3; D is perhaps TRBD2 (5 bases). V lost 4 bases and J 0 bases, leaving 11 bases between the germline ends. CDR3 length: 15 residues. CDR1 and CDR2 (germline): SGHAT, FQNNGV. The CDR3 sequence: CASSSNIASTDTQYF. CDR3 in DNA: TGTGCCAGCAGCTCGAACATAGCGAGCACAGATACGCAGTATTTT.

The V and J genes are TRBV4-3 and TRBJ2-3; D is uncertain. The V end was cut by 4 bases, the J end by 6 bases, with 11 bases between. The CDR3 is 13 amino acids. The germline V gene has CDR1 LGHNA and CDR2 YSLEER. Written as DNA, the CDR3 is TGCGCCAGCAGCCTTGAAACATGGGATACGCAGTATTTT. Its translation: CASSLETWDTQYF.

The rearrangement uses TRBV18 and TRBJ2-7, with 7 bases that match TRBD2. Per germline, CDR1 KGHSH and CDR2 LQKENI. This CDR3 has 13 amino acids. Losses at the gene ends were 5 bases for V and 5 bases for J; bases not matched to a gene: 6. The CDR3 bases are TGTGCCAGCTCAGCGGGAGTAGGCGACGAGCAGTACTTC. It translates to CASSAGVGDEQYF.

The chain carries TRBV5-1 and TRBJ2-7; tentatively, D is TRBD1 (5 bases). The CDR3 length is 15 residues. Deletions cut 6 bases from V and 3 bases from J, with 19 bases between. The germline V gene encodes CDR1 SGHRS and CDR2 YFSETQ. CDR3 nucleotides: TGCGCCAGCAAGGGGCAGGACGGTCCTATCTACGAGCAGTACTTC. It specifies CASKGQDGPIYEQYF.

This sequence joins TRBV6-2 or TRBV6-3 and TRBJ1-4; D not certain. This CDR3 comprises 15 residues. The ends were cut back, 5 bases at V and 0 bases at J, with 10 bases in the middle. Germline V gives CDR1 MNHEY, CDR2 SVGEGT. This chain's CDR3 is CASSPRWSTNEKLFF. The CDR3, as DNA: TGTGCCAGCAGTCCCCGGTGGTCAACTAATGAAAAACTGTTTTTT.

The CDR3 nucleotides read TGTGCCAGCAGCCTCCGAAACACCATATATTTT. It codes for CASSLRNTIYF. This rearrangement joins TRBV6-6 to TRBJ1-3; D is unclear. This CDR3 contains 11 residues. V was clipped by 6 bases and J by 5 bases, with 5 bases between them. Germline V gene data show CDR1 as MNHNY and CDR2 as SVGAGI (reference sequence).